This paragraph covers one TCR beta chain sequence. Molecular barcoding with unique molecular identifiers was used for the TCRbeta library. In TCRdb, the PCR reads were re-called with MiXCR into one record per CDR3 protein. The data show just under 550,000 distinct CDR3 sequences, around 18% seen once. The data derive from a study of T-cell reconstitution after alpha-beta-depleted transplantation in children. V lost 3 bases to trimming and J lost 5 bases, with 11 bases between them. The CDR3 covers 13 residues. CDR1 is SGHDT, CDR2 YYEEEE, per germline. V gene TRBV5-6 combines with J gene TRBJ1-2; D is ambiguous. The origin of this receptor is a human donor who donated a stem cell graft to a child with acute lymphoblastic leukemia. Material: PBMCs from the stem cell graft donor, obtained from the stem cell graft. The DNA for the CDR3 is TGTGCCAGCAGCTCGGTAGGCGGTTATGGCTACACCTTC. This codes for CASSSVGGYGYTF. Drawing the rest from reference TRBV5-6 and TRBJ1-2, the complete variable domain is DAGVTQSPTHLIKTRGQQVTLRCSPKSGHDTVSWYQQALGQGPQFIFQYYEEEERQRGNFPDRFSGHQFPNYSSELNVNALLLGDSALYLCASSSVGGYGYTFGSGTRLTVV.